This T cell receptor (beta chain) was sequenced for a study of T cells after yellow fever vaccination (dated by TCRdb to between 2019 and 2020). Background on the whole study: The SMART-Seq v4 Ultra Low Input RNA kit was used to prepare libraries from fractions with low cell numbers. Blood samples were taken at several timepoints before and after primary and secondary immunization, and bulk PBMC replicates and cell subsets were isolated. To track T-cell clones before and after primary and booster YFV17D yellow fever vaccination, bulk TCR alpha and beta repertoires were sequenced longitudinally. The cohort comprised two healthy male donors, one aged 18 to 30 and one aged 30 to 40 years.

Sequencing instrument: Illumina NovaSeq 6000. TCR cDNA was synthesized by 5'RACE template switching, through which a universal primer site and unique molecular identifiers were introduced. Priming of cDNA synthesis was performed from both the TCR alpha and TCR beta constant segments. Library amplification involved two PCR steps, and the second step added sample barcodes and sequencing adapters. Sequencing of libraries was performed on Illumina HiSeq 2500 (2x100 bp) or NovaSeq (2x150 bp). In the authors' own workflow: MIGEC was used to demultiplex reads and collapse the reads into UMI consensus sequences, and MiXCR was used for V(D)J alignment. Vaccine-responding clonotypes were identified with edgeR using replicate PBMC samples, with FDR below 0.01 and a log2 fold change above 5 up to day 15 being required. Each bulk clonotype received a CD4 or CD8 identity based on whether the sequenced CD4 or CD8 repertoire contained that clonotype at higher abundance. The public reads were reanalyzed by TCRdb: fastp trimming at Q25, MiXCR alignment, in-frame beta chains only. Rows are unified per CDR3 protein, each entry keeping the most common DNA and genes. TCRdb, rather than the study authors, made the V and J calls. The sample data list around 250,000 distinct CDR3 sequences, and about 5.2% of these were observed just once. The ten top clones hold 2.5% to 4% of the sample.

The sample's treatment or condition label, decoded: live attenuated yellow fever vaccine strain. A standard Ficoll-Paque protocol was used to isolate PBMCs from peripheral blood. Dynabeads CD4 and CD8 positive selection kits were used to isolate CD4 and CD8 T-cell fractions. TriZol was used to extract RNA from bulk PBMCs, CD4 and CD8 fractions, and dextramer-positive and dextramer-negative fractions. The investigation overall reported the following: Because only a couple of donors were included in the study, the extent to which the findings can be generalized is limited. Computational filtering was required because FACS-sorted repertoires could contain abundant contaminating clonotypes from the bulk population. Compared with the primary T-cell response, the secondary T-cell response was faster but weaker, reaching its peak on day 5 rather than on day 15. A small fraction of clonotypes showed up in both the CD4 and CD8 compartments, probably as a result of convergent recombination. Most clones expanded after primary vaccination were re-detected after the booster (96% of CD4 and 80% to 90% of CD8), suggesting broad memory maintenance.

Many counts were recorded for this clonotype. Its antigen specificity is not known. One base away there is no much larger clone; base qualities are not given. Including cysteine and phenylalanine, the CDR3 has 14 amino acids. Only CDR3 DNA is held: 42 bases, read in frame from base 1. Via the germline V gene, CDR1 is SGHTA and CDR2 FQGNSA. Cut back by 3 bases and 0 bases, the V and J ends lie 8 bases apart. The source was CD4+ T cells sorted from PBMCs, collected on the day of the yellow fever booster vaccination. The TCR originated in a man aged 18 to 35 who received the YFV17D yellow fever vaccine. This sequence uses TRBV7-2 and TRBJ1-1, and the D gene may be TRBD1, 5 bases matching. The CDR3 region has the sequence CASSFTGMNTEAFF. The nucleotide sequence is TGTGCCAGCAGCTTTACAGGTATGAACACTGAAGCTTTCTTT.